The TCR beta chain described here comes from a study of T cells in Graves' hyperthyroidism and ophthalmopathy. This CDR3 has 17 residues. The V and J ends lost 5 bases and 4 bases respectively, with 23 bases between them. For the diagnoses, clinical symptoms, serum thyroxine and TRAb, thyroid ultrasound and orbital computed tomography were used. This clonotype has a count of ten or more. Amplification targeted TCR beta CDR3 regions from RNA transcripts. The HTBI set primed first-round TCR CDR3 RT-PCR. Using its own MiXCR run on the multiplex PCR reads, TCRdb lists one record per CDR3 protein. The data show about 520,000 distinct CDR3 sequences, roughly 25% seen once.

This chain connects TRBV12-3 or TRBV12-4 to TRBJ1-2; the D gene is possibly TRBD1 (6 bases). The origin of this receptor is a woman in her 30s with Graves' ophthalmopathy. Sample: blood. The CDR3 nucleotides read TGTGCCAGCAGTCCCCGGGACACGGAGCCGGGTGGCTATGGCTACACCTTC. Amino acid sequence: CASSPRDTEPGGYGYTF.